The text below deals with one T cell receptor (beta chain). The antigen it recognizes is unknown. Base qualities were left out, and no much larger clone turns up one base away. Inclusive of the bounding cysteine and phenylalanine, the CDR3 is 17 residues long. The entry retains the CDR3 DNA only, 51 bases that are in frame from base 1. Trimming at the junction amounts to 6 bases on V and 0 bases on J, and the germline ends lie 18 bases apart. From the germline V gene (reference sequence), CDR1 is LNHDA and CDR2 is SQIVND. The CDR3 regions of human TCRbeta chains were analyzed by immunosequencing. Turning to the authors' computational methods: Repertoire TCRs were checked for matches against a reference library of SARS-CoV-2-specific TCRs that had been generated using the MIRA antigen-specificity platform. Breadth was defined as the fraction of unique TCRs that were SARS-CoV-2-associated, and depth was defined as the fraction of total T cells that were SARS-CoV-2-associated. Using the MIRA data, each spike-specific TCR was assigned both to the spike region to which the TCR was reactive and to a CD4 or CD8 class. Log10-transformed breadth and depth values were compared by one-way ANOVA with Sidak's multiple comparisons tests. Held by TCRdb, this immuneACCESS table contains in-frame sequences only and omits some clones. Under half of the omission traces to an unresolved V gene where checked; the cause of the rest is unknown. D and trimming come from the DNA, and the V and J calls and clone size come from that table. The sample table contains around 89,000 clones; only one count was recorded for approximately 91% of them. The biggest ten clones account for about a fifth of the sample.

This specimen comes from a study of T cell responses to AZD1222 COVID-19 vaccine (dated by TCRdb to the early 2020s). Concerning the study at large: AZD1222 recipients given second doses at about 4 weeks or at about 12 weeks were pooled, since spike-specific TCR depth and breadth were not found to differ between the two schedules. TCR sequencing covered 230 to 250 trial participants: 200 to 210 given two doses of AZD1222 and 26 given two doses of MenACWY control vaccine. Trial participants were enrolled by age into subgroups of 18-55, 56-69 and 70-plus years, and roughly 150, 30 and 60 TCR-sequenced participants, respectively, were included in these subgroups. Study-wide findings and limitations: Vaccine-associated CD4 TCRs spanned the whole spike protein, with dominant responses in regions 160-218 and 743-854. Spike-specific TCR breadth and depth rose significantly after two AZD1222 doses compared with day 0 and with MenACWY recipients. Participants were mostly white British, with more females than males. The authors suggested clonal diversity may have been underestimated. Only a handful of AZD1222 recipients were SARS-CoV-2 seropositive at baseline, limiting conclusions about previously exposed vaccinees. Epitopes outside the regions mutated in the B.1.351 and B.1.1.7 variants were reportedly recognized by nearly half of the unique spike-specific TCRs. In the small 56-69-year group, the increase in depth fell short of significance, most likely because of low power. Because no day 14 peak-response samples were available, the repertoires could be characterized only after the peak T cell response.

Reading the label with the study, this specimen's time point is: baseline before first vaccination. Vaccinee samples came from UK trials COV001 and COV002, including a single-blind randomized controlled phase 2/3 trial of AZD1222 (ChAdOx1 nCoV-19) in healthy adults. Trial participant PBMC samples were collected at day 0 and day 28 after the second dose for TCRbeta chain sequencing. This clonotype originated in an adult in good health. Here the chain combines TRBV19 and TRBJ1-5; TRBD1 is a possible D gene, resting on 5 matching bases. The sample here was peripheral blood, taken on day 0 of AZD1222 vaccination. Read as DNA, the sequence is TGTGCCAGTAGCCAACCTAGGGGCCCGACTAGCAATCAGCCCCAGCATTTT. It translates as CASSQPRGPTSNQPQHF.